A selection of T cell receptor beta chains follows, all from one sample in a study of OX40 agonist ivuxolimab in advanced cancers. Produced via immunoSEQ multiplex PCR; TCRdb's table is partial and in-frame only. In the table there are more than 45,000 clones, 70% to 90% of which are singletons. Sequencing was performed on CD4+ or CD8+ T cells sorted from blood, taken in a trial of the OX40 agonist ivuxolimab. Receptor source: an adult with an advanced solid tumor such as melanoma, head and neck, liver or kidney cancer. CDR3s include the opening cysteine and the closing phenylalanine or tryptophan. D genes are given only for firm matches. A row's size may be missing; if present it is once, few, many or a size class.

V gene,clone size,J gene,D gene,CDR3 DNA,CDR3 protein
TRBV9,-,TRBJ2-3,TRBD1,TGTGCCAGCAGCGCGGACAGGGTTGGCCCCACAGATACGCAGTATTTT,CASSADRVGPTDTQYF
TRBV13,once,TRBJ2-5,TRBD1,TGTGCCAGCAGCGAGGGGCATTTTCAGGGGGCCCAGTACTTC,CASSEGHFQGAQYF
TRBV28,-,TRBJ2-3,TRBD2,TGTGCCAGCTCGGGGCGGGGGACTAGCACAGATACGCAGTATTTT,CASSGRGTSTDTQYF
TRBV27,once,TRBJ2-1,TRBD1,TGTGCCAGCAGTCCAGGGGGCGATGAGCAGTTCTTC,CASSPGGDEQFF
TRBV6-5,-,TRBJ1-1,-,TGTGCCAGCAGTTACCCGGACCACCCCGGGGGTTTTGAAGCTTTCTTT,CASSYPDHPGGFEAFF
TRBV6-1,-,TRBJ1-4,-,TGTGCCAGCAGTGAATACTTCGGGACAACTAATGAAAAACTGTTTTTT,CASSEYFGTTNEKLFF
TRBV11-1,once,TRBJ1-1,-,TGTGCCAGCAGCCCATCGTTGCCTGAAGCTTTCTTT,CASSPSLPEAFF
TRBV19,-,TRBJ1-5,TRBD1,TGTGCCAGTAACAAACCGGGACAGGCTGTTCAGCCCCAGCATTTT,CASNKPGQAVQPQHF
TRBV28,-,TRBJ1-2,-,TGTGCCAGCACACCAGGCCAAGGGGAGTATGGCTACACCTTC,CASTPGQGEYGYTF
TRBV11-2,-,TRBJ2-7,TRBD2,TGTGCCAGCAGCTTAGATCAACTAGCGGGGGTTTCCTACGAGCAGTACTTC,CASSLDQLAGVSYEQYF
TRBV19,-,TRBJ2-7,-,TGTGCCAGTAGTTTTGGGCCAGAGTACGAGCAGTACTTC,CASSFGPEYEQYF
TRBV6-1,-,TRBJ2-1,-,TGTGCCAGCAGTGAAAGCGCGGGGCGTTCCGATGAGCAGTTCTTC,CASSESAGRSDEQFF